Listed here are 11 T cell receptor beta chains from one sample, sequenced in a study of identical twins. One entry per CDR3 protein results from TCRdb running MiXCR on the 5' RACE reads. Here the sample spans 450,000 or so distinct CDR3 sequences, over 12% being singletons. The data also belong to a second study, concerning yellow fever vaccine responses in identical twins.

Material for sequencing was CD4+ T cells sorted from blood. The origin of the receptors is a woman younger than 30 in good health.

The V and J genes are TRBV7-9 and TRBJ2-3; 7 bases match TRBD2. V lost 5 bases and J lost 2; bases outside the gene matches: 7. CDR1 and CDR2 (germline): SEHNR, FQNEAQ (reference sequence). This CDR3 is 15 amino acids long. The chain's CDR3 is CASSPAGVFTDTQYF. The CDR3 nucleotides are TGTGCCAGCAGCCCTGCGGGGGTCTTCACAGATACGCAGTATTTT.

This clonotype has ten or more counts. The chain carries TRBV27 and TRBJ1-2; 7 nucleotides line up with TRBD1. V lost 7 bases to trimming and J lost 1 base; unmatched junction nucleotides: 6. Per the germline V gene, CDR1 is MNHEY and CDR2 is SMNVEV (reference sequence). This CDR3 has 14 residues. The CDR3 bases are TGTGCCAGCAAATTCCGGGACAGTAACTATGGCTACACCTTC. Its translation is CASKFRDSNYGYTF.

This rearrangement joins TRBV6-2 or TRBV6-3 to TRBJ2-5; D could derive from TRBD1 or TRBD2 (5 bases each). The CDR3 extends over 15 amino acids. Trimming left V 5 bases short and J 1 base short, with 14 bases between. From germline, CDR1 is MNHEY and CDR2 SVGEGT. The CDR3 protein is CASSKRVGTQETQYF. The CDR3 bases are TGTGCCAGCAGTAAACGGGTGGGGACCCAAGAGACCCAGTACTTC.

The rearrangement joins TRBV7-9 to TRBJ2-5; 9 nucleotides line up with TRBD1. The V gene end was trimmed by 5 bases and the J gene end by 5 bases; junction bases not matched to a gene: 9. Germline values: CDR1 SEHNR, CDR2 FQNEAQ (reference sequence). The CDR3 sequence is 15 residues long. In nucleotides, the CDR3 is TGTGCCAGCAGCCCGACAGGGGGGTTCGGGGAGACCCAGTACTTC. Protein product: CASSPTGGFGETQYF.

V and J are TRBV18 and TRBJ2-1; 8 bases are a match to TRBD1. The CDR3 runs to 15 residues. Germline CDR1 reads KGHSH; CDR2 reads LQKENI. Trimming removed 6 bases from V and 6 bases from J; junction bases left unmatched: 10. The CDR3 loop is CASSQGQGIGNEQFF. The CDR3 nucleotides read TGTGCCAGCTCCCAAGGACAGGGAATAGGCAATGAGCAGTTCTTC.

This clonotype was seen a single time. The chain has TRBV11-3 and TRBJ2-5; D possibly uses TRBD1 or TRBD2 (5 bases each). Germline CDR1 SGHNT, CDR2 YENEEA. Trimming took 5 bases from V and 4 from J, leaving 17 bases between them. This CDR3 comprises 15 residues. CDR3 bases: TGTGCCAGCAGCCCAACGGCCGGGACGAGAGAGACCCAGTACTTC. The encoded protein is CASSPTAGTRETQYF.

The chain carries TRBV7-9 and TRBJ2-5, with 8 bases matching TRBD2. J lost 3 bases, V lost 1 base, and 1 base had no gene match. The V gene's germline CDR1 is SEHNR and CDR2 FQNEAQ (reference sequence). The CDR3 length is 14 residues. The CDR3 reads CASSLVLAEETQYF. CDR3 in DNA: TGTGCCAGCAGCTTAGTACTAGCGGAAGAGACCCAGTACTTC. Based on the CDR3 plus reference TRBV7-9 and TRBJ2-5, the full variable domain is DTGVSQNPRHKITKRGQNVTFRCDPISEHNRLYWYRQTLGQGPEFLTYFQNEAQLEKSRLLSDRFSAERPKGSFSTLEIQRTEQGDSAMYLCASSLVLAEETQYFGPGTRLLVL.

Worth noting for this clonotype: A much bigger clone sits one base away, suggesting this may be a read error. The chain has TRBV7-9 and TRBJ2-7; 7 positions agree with TRBD1. CDR3 length: 12 residues. Germline values: CDR1 SEHNR, CDR2 FQNEAQ (reference sequence). Unmatched junction bases numbered 3, after V lost 5 bases and J lost 5 bases. CDR3 loop: CASSPGTDEQYF. In nucleotides, the CDR3 is TGTGCCAGCAGCCCCGGGACAGACGAGCAGTACTTC.

The rearrangement links TRBV6-2 or TRBV6-3 to TRBJ1-2; 7 bases are shared with TRBD1. CDR3 length equals 12 residues. J was trimmed by 7 bases and V by 7 bases; bases with no gene match: 6. Looked up from germline, CDR1 is MNHEY and CDR2 is SVGEGT. CDR3 amino acids: CASKLHRGGYTF. In DNA form, the CDR3 reads TGTGCCAGCAAGCTTCACAGGGGTGGCTACACCTTC.

This clonotype was found a few times. The V gene is TRBV7-2, the J gene TRBJ2-3; 12 bases fit TRBD2. This CDR3 has 16 residues. The germline gives CDR1 SGHTA, CDR2 FQGNSA. V gave up 5 bases and J gave up 3 bases; unmatched junction bases: 6. CDR3 nucleotides: TGTGCCAGCAGCAAGAGACTAGCGGGGGTGACAGATACGCAGTATTTT. Encoded protein: CASSKRLAGVTDTQYF.

This clonotype was counted only a few times. The chain uses TRBV12-3 or TRBV12-4 and TRBJ2-7; no clear D gene. The CDR3 contains 13 residues. V lost 7 bases and J 3 bases, leaving 13 bases between the germline ends. The DNA for the CDR3 is TGTGCCAGCACCGAGCTCGAAGGCTACGAGCAGTACTTC. This gives the protein CASTELEGYEQYF.